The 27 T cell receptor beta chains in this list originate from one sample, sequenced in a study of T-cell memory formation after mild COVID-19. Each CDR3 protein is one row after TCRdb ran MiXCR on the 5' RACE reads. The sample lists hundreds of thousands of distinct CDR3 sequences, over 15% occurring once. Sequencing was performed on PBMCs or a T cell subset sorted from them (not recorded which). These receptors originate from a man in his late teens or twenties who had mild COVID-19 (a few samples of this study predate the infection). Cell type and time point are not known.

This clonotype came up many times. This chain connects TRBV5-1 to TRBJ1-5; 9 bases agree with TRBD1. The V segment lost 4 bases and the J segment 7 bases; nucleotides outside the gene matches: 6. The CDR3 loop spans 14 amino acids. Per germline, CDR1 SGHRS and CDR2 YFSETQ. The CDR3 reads CASSPMGQGQPQHF. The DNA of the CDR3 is TGCGCCAGCAGCCCAATGGGACAGGGCCAGCCCCAGCATTTT. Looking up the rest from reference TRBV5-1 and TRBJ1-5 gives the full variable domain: KAGVTQTPRYLIKTRGQQVTLSCSPISGHRSVSWYQQTPGQGLQFLFEYFSETQRNKGNFPGRFSGRQFSNSRSEMNVSTLELGDSALYLCASSPMGQGQPQHFGDGTRLSIL.

The CDR3 protein is CASSLGAVANYGYTF. As DNA, the CDR3 is TGTGCCAGCAGCTTAGGGGCAGTGGCTAACTATGGCTACACCTTC. V gene TRBV7-2 combines with J gene TRBJ1-2; D uncertain. Trimming pared 1 base from V and 0 bases from J, leaving 9 bases between. The CDR3 spans 15 residues. Germline V CDR1 and CDR2: SGHTA, FQGNSA.

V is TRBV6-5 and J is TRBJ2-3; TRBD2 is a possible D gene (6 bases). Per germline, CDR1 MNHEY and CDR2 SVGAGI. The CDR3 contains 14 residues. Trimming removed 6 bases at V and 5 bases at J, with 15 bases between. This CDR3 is CASRALARGDTQYF. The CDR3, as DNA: TGTGCCAGCAGGGCCCTAGCGCGTGGAGATACGCAGTATTTT.

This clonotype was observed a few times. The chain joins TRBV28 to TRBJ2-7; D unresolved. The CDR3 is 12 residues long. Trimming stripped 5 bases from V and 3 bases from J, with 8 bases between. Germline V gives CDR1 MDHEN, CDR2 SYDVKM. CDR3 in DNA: TGTGCCAGCAGTCGGGTCGGCTACGAGCAGTACGTC. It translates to CASSRVGYEQYV.

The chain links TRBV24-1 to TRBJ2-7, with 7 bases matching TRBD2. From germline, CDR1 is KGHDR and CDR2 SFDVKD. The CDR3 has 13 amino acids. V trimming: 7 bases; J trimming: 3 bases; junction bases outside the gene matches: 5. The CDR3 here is CATSDGGGYEQYF. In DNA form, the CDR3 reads TGTGCCACCAGCGATGGGGGGGGCTACGAGCAGTACTTC.

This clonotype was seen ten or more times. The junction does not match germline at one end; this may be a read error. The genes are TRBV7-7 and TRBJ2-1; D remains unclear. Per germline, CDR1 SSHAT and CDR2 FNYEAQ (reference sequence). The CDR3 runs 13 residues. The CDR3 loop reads CASSSTLYNEQFF. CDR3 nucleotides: TGTGCTAGCAGCTCGACTTTGTACAATGAGCAGTTCTTC.

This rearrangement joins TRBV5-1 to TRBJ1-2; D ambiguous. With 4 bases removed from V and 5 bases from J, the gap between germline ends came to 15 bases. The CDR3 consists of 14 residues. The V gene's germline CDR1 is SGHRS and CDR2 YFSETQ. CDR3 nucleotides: TGCGCCAGCAGCACCGCAGGTAGTCGGTATGGCTACACCTTC. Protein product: CASSTAGSRYGYTF.

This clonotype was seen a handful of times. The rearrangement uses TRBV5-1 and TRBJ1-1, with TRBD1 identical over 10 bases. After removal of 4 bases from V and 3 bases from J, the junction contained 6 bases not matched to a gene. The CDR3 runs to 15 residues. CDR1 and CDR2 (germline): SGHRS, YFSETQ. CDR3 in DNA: TGCGCCAGCAGCCCAACCGGGACAGGGGACACTGAAGCTTTCTTT. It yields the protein CASSPTGTGDTEAFF.

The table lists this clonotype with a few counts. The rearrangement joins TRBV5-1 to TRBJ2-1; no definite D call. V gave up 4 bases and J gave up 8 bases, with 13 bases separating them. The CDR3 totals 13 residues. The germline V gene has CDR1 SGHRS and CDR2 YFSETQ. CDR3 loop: CASSPSVVDEQFF. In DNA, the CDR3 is TGCGCCAGCAGCCCCTCCGTCGTCGATGAGCAGTTCTTC.

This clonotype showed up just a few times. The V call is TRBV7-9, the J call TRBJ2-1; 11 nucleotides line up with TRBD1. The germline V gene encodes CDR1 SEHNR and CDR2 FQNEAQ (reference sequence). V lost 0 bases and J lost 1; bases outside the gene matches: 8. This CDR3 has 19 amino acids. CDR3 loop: CASSLAHWDRGISYNEQFF. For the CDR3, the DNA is TGTGCCAGCAGCTTAGCGCATTGGGACAGGGGGATTTCCTACAATGAGCAGTTCTTC.

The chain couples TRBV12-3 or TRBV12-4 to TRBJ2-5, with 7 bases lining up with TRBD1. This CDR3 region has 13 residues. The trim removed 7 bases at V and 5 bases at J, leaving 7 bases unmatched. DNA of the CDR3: TGTGCCAGCACCCCAGACAGGGATGAGACCCAGTACTTC. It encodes CASTPDRDETQYF.

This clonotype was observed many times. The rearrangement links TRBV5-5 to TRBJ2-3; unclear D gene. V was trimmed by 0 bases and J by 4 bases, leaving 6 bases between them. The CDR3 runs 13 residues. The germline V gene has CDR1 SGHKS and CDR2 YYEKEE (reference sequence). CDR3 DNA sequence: TGTGCCAGCAGCTTGGCCGTGGCAGATACGCAGTATTTT. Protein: CASSLAVADTQYF.

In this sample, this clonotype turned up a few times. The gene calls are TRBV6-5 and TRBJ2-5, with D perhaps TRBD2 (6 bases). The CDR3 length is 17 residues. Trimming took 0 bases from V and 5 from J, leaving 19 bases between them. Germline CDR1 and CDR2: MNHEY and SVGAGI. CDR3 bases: TGTGCCAGCAGTTACTCGTCCGCACTCGGGACTCGGGAGACCCAGTACTTC. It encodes CASSYSSALGTRETQYF.

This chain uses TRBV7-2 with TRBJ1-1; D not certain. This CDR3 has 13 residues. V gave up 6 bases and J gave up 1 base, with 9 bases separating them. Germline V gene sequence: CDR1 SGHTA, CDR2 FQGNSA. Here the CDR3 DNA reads TGTGCCAGCAGTACCTCGGCGAACACTGAAGCTTTCTTT. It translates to CASSTSANTEAFF.

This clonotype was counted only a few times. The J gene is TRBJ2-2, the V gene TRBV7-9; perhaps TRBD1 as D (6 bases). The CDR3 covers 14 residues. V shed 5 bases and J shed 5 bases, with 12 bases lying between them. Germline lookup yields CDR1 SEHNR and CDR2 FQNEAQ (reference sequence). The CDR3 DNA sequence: TGTGCCAGCAGCCAAACCACAGGGACCGGGGAGCTGTTTTTT. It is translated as CASSQTTGTGELFF.

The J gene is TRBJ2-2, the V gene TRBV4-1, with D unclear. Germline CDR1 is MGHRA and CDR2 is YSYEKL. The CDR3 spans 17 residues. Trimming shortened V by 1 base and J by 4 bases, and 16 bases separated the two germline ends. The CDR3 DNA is TGCGCCAGCAGCCAAGGGATTCCTAATCTGGCCACCGGGGAGCTGTTTTTT. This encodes CASSQGIPNLATGELFF.

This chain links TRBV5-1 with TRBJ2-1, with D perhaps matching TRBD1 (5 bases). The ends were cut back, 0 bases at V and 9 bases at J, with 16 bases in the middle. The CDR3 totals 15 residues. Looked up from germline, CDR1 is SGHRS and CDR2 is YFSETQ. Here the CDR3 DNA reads TGCGCCAGCAGCTTGGAATCAGGGTCTTTCGGTGAGCAGTTCTTC. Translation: CASSLESGSFGEQFF. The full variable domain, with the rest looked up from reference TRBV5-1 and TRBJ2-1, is KAGVTQTPRYLIKTRGQQVTLSCSPISGHRSVSWYQQTPGQGLQFLFEYFSETQRNKGNFPGRFSGRQFSNSRSEMNVSTLELGDSALYLCASSLESGSFGEQFFGPGTRLTVL.

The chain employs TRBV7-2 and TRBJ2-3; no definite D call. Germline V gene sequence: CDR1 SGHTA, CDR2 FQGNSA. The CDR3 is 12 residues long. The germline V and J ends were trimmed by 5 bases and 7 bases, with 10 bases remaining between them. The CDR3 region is CASSPAGYTQYF. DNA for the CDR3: TGTGCCAGCAGCCCTGCTGGGTATACGCAGTATTTT.

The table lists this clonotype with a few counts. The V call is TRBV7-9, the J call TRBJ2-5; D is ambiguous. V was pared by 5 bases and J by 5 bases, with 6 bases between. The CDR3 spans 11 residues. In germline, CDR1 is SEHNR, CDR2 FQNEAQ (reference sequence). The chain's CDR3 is CASSPPETQYF. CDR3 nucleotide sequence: TGTGCCAGCAGCCCCCCGGAGACCCAGTACTTC.

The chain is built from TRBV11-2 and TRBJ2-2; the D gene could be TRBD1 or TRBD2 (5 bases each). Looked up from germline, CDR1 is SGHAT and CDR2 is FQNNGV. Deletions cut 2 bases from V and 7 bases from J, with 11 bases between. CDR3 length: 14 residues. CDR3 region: CASSLMWGFGELFF. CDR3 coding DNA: TGTGCCAGCAGCTTAATGTGGGGGTTCGGGGAGCTGTTTTTT. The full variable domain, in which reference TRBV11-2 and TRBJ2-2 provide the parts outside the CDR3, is EAGVAQSPRYKIIEKRQSVAFWCNPISGHATLYWYQQILGQGPKLLIQFQNNGVVDDSQLPKDRFSAERLKGVDSTLKIQPAKLEDSAVYLCASSLMWGFGELFFGEGSRLTVL.

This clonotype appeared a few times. This chain's CDR3 is CASSLVSGSGFNEQFF. CDR3 coding DNA: TGTGCCAGCAGCTTAGTTTCAGGGTCGGGGTTCAATGAGCAGTTCTTC. The chain has TRBV7-8 and TRBJ2-1; D tentatively fits TRBD1 or TRBD2 (5 bases each). The V gene's germline CDR1 is SGHVS and CDR2 FQNEAQ. This CDR3 comprises 16 residues. V lost 1 base and J 6 bases, leaving 16 bases between the germline ends.

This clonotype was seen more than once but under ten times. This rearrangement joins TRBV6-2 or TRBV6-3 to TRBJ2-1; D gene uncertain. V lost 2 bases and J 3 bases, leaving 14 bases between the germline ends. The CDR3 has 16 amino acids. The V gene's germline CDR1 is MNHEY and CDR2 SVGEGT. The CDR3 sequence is CASSYGTPNGYNEQFF. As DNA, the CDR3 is TGTGCCAGCAGTTACGGAACCCCTAACGGCTACAATGAGCAGTTCTTC.

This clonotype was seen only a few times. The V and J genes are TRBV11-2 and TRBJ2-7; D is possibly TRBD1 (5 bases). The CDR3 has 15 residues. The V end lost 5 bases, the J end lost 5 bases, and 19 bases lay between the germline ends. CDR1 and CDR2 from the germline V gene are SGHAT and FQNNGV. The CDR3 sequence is CASSNLGQGGHEQYF. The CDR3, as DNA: TGTGCCAGCAGCAACTTGGGGCAGGGCGGACACGAGCAGTACTTC.

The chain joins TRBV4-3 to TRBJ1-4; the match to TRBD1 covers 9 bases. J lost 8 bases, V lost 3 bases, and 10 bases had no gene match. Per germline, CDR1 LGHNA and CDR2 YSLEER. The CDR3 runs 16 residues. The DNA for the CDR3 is TGCGCCAGCAGCCAGGAGAGGACAGGGGTGGGGGAAAAACTGTTTTTT. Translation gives CASSQERTGVGEKLFF.

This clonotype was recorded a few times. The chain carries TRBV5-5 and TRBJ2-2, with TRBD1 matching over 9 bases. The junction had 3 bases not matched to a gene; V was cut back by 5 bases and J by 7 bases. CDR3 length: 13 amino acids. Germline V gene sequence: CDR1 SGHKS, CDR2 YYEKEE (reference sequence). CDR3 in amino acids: CASRQGAGGELFF. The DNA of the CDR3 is TGTGCCAGCAGACAGGGGGCAGGCGGGGAGCTGTTTTTT.

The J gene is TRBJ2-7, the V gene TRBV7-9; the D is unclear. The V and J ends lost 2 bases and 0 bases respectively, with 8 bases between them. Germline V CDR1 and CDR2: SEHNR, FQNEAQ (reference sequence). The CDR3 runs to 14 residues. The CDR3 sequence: CASSLSESSYEQYF. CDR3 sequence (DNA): TGTGCCAGCAGCTTATCCGAGTCCTCCTACGAGCAGTACTTC.

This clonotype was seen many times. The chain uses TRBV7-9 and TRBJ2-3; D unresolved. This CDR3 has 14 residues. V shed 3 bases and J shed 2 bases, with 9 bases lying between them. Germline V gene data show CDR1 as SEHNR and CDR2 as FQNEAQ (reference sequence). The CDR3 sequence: CASSFGFDTDTQYF. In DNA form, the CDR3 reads TGTGCCAGCAGCTTCGGTTTCGACACAGATACGCAGTATTTT.